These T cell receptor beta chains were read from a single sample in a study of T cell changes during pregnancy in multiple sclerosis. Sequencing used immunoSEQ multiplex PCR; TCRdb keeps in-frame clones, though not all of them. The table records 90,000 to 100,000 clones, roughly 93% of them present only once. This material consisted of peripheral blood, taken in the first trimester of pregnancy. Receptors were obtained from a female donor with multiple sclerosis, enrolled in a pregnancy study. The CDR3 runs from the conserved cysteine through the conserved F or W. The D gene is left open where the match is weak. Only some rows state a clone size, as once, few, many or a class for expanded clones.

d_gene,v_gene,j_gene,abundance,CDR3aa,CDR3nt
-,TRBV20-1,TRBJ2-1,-,CSASLSNEQFF,TGCAGTGCTAGTCTGTCCAATGAGCAGTTCTTC
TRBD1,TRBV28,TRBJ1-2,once,CASSLAPGQGAGYTF,TGTGCCAGCAGTTTAGCACCGGGACAGGGGGCTGGCTACACCTTC
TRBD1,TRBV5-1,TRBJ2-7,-,CASSDSGGSGEQYF,TGCGCCAGCTCCGACTCAGGGGGCTCGGGCGAGCAGTACTTC
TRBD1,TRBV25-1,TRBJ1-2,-,CASSEYPTRQGVIGYTF,TGTGCCAGCAGTGAATATCCCACCAGACAGGGAGTTATTGGCTACACCTTC
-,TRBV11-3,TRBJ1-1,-,CASSLADRTEAFF,TGTGCCAGCAGCTTAGCCGACAGGACTGAAGCTTTCTTT
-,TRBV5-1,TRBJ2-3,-,CASSLSTGADTQYF,TGCGCCAGCAGCTTAAGCACCGGGGCAGATACGCAGTATTTT
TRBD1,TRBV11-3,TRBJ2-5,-,CASSTPGGEETQYF,TGTGCCAGCAGCACTCCAGGGGGCGAGGAGACCCAGTACTTC
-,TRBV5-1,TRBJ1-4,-,CASSLPPLYEKLFF,TGCGCCAGCAGCTTGCCCCCCTTATATGAAAAACTGTTTTTT
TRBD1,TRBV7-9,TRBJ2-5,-,CASSLGYTGGSSETQYF,TGTGCCAGCAGCTTAGGTTATACAGGGGGTTCCTCGGAGACCCAGTACTTC
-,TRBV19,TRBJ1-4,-,CASSGGVGGEEKLFF,TGTGCCAGTAGCGGAGGGGTCGGCGGTGAAGAAAAACTGTTTTTT
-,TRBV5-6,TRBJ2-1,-,CASSLNRADEQFF,TGTGCCAGCAGCTTAAACAGGGCCGATGAGCAGTTCTTC
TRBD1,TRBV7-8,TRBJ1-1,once,CASSRQGAGAFF,TGTGCCAGCAGCCGACAGGGGGCCGGAGCTTTCTTT
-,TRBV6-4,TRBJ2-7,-,CASRPPGVSGVSYEQYF,TGTGCCAGCAGGCCACCCGGCGTCTCGGGTGTATCCTACGAGCAGTACTTC
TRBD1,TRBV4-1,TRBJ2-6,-,CASLSGTGSGANVLTF,TGCGCCAGCCTGTCCGGGACAGGGAGTGGGGCCAACGTCCTGACTTTC
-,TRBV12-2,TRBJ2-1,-,CASRSPGTSVPPYNEQFF,TGTGCAAGTCGCTCCCCTGGGACTAGCGTACCGCCCTACAATGAGCAGTTCTTC
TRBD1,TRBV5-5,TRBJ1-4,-,CASSLQGVVTNEKLFF,TGTGCCAGCAGCTTGCAGGGGGTTGTCACTAATGAAAAACTGTTTTTT
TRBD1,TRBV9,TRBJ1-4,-,CASRGGAGEKLFF,TGTGCCAGCAGAGGGGGCGCCGGGGAAAAACTGTTTTTT
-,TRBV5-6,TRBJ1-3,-,CASNEAGNTIYF,TGTGCCAGCAATGAGGCTGGAAACACCATATATTTT
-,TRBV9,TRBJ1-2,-,CASSVFIGEGDYGYTF,TGTGCCAGCAGCGTTTTTATCGGGGAGGGGGACTATGGCTACACCTTC
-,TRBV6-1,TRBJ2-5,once,CASSELAGASETQYF,TGTGCCAGCAGTGAATTGGCGGGGGCGTCGGAGACCCAGTACTTC
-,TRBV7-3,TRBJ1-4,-,CASSTNRRTNEKLFF,TGTGCCAGCAGCACGAACCGACGGACAAATGAAAAACTGTTTTTT
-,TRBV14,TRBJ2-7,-,CASSSRWRLSSNEQYF,TGTGCCAGCAGCTCCCGGTGGAGACTTTCCTCTAACGAGCAGTACTTC
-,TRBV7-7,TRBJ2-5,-,CASSGAVLDGTQYF,TGTGCTAGCAGTGGGGCGGTTCTCGACGGGACCCAGTACTTC
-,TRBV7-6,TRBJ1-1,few,CASSLLGGTEAFF,TGTGCCAGCAGCTTATTGGGGGGCACTGAAGCTTTCTTT
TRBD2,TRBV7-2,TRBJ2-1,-,CASSLGDWGGNEQFF,TGTGCCAGCAGCTTAGGGGACTGGGGGGGGAATGAGCAGTTCTTC
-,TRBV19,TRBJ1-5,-,CASQGRYNQPQHF,TGTGCCAGTCAGGGCAGATACAATCAGCCCCAGCATTTT
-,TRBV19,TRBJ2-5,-,CASSPSGETQYF,TGTGCCAGTAGTCCGAGCGGAGAGACCCAGTACTTC
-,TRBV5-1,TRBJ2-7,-,CASSLALGLEGEQYF,TGCGCCAGCAGCTTGGCCTTGGGTTTGGAGGGAGAGCAGTACTTC
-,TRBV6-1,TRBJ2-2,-,CASRRDFTTGELFF,TGTGCCAGCAGACGGGACTTCACGACCGGGGAGCTGTTTTTT
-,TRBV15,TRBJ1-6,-,CATSRDRGNPNSPLHF,TGTGCCACCAGCAGAGACCGGGGAAATCCAAATTCACCCCTCCACTTT
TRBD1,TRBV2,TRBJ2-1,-,CASSEAPRGIYPYNEQFF,TGTGCCAGCAGTGAAGCGCCCAGGGGGATATACCCCTACAATGAGCAGTTCTTC
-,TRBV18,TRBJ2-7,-,CASSPDLYEQYF,TGTGCCAGCTCACCAGACTTGTACGAGCAGTACTTC
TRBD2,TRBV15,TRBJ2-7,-,CATSRAGGVRVYEQYF,TGTGCCACCAGCAGAGCCGGGGGGGTAAGGGTCTACGAGCAGTACTTC
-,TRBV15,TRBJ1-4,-,CATSILQGPNEKLFF,TGTGCCACCAGCATCCTACAGGGACCTAATGAAAAACTGTTTTTT
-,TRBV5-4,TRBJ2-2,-,CASSLGGVNTGELFF,TGTGCCAGCAGCTTGGGCGGGGTGAACACCGGGGAGCTGTTTTTT
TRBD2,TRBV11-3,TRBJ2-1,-,CASSLSLAGGNNEQFF,TGTGCCAGCAGCTTATCCTTAGCGGGGGGGAACAATGAGCAGTTCTTC
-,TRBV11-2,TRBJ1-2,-,CASSSRGGVYGYTF,TGTGCCAGCAGCTCAAGGGGGGGTGTCTATGGCTACACCTTC
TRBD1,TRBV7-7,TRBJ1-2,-,CASSSTGGASLF,TGTGCTAGCAGCTCAACAGGGGGCGCCTCCCTATTC
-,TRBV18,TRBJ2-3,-,CASSRGYTDTQYF,TGTGCCAGTTCCCGAGGATACACAGATACGCAGTATTTT
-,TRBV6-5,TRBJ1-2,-,CASSYRTVVNYGYTF,TGTGCCAGCAGTTACCGGACAGTCGTCAACTATGGCTACACCTTC
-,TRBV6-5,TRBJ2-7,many,CASSWGRTPSYEQYF,TGTGCCAGCAGTTGGGGCAGAACGCCCTCCTACGAGCAGTACTTC
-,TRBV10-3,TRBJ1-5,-,CAISAKVTGSGGYSNQPQHF,TGTGCCATCAGCGCGAAAGTCACAGGGAGTGGCGGATATAGCAATCAGCCCCAGCATTTT
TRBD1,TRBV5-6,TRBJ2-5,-,CASSLTPGQQETQYF,TGTGCCAGCAGCCTGACACCGGGACAGCAAGAGACCCAGTACTTC
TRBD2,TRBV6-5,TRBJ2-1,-,CASSPLAGEYNEQFF,TGTGCCAGCAGTCCCCTAGCGGGGGAATACAATGAGCAGTTCTTC
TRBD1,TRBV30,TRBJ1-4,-,CAWSARGTAATNEKLFF,TGTGCCTGGAGTGCCAGGGGGACAGCCGCAACTAATGAAAAACTGTTTTTT
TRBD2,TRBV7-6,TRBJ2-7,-,CASSLSGGINEQYF,TGTGCCAGCAGCTTGAGCGGGGGCATAAACGAGCAGTACTTC
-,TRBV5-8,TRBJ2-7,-,CASSLDLSGPSHEQYF,TGTGCCAGCAGCTTGGATTTGTCAGGGCCCTCCCACGAGCAGTACTTC
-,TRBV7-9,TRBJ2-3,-,CASSLLSGRTDTQYF,TGTGCCAGCAGCTTATTAAGCGGGCGCACAGATACGCAGTATTTT
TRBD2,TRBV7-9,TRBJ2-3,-,CASSSPPGLAGGTDTQYF,TGTGCCAGCAGCTCCCCTCCGGGACTAGCGGGGGGCACAGATACGCAGTATTTT
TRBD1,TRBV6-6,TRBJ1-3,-,CASRRDRGRGNTIYF,TGTGCCAGCAGGAGGGACAGGGGGCGTGGAAACACCATATATTTT
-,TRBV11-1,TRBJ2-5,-,CASSLTAHQETQYF,TGTGCCAGCAGCTTGACAGCACACCAAGAGACCCAGTACTTC
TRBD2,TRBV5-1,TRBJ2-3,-,CASSLGVAGGTDTQYF,TGCGCCAGCAGCTTGGGGGTAGCGGGGGGCACAGATACGCAGTATTTT
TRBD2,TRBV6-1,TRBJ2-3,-,CASSARGVAAEGGYTQYF,TGTGCCAGCAGTGCCCGCGGAGTAGCAGCCGAGGGAGGGTATACGCAGTATTTT
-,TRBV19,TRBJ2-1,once,CASSITTYNEQFF,TGTGCCAGTAGTATAACCACTTACAATGAGCAGTTCTTC